Below are 20 T cell receptor beta chains sequenced from a single sample in a study of human thymus T cells. The assay was immunoSEQ multiplex PCR, and TCRdb's table has in-frame clones only and misses some. The sample yields 86,000 or so clones, around 96% seen once. Thymic resections from corrective heart surgery supplied the tissue. Sequencing was performed on thymus tissue. Receptors were obtained from a boy younger than two with a congenital heart defect but otherwise immunologically healthy.

The chain has TRBV10-3 and TRBJ2-1; no clear D. The CDR3 is made up of 11 amino acids. Trimming removed 10 bases at V and 13 bases at J, with 17 bases between. CDR1 is ENHRY, CDR2 SYGVKD, per germline. Written as DNA, the CDR3 is TGTGCCAACACCCTGGGGTGCGCACAGTTCTTC. It specifies CANTLGCAQFF.

The CDR3 DNA is TGTGCCAGCAGCCCCCGGGGGCGCGGGGGAGTGAACACTGAAGCTTTCTTT. Its translation is CASSPRGRGGVNTEAFF. V usage is TRBV14 and J usage is TRBJ1-1; TRBD1 might be the D (6 bases). CDR1 is SGHDN and CDR2 is FVKESK in the germline V gene. V lost 4 bases to trimming and J lost 0 bases, with 18 bases between them. This CDR3 spans 17 amino acids.

This chain links TRBV10-1 with TRBJ2-3, with D perhaps being TRBD1 or TRBD2 (5 bases each). This CDR3 is built from 14 residues. CDR1 WNHNN and CDR2 SYGVQD come from the germline V gene (reference sequence). Trimming stripped 4 bases from V and 0 bases from J, with 8 bases between. The CDR3 region has the DNA TGCGCCAGCAGTGCAGGGAGAAGCACAGATACGCAGTATTTT. Translation gives CASSAGRSTDTQYF.

Here the CDR3 DNA reads TGTGCCAGCAGCCCCGACAGGGACACTGAAGCTTTCTTT. Amino acid sequence: CASSPDRDTEAFF. The genes are TRBV9 and TRBJ1-1; 7 bases line up with TRBD1. Per germline, CDR1 SGDLS and CDR2 YYNGEE. The CDR3 is made up of 13 amino acids. J gave up 3 bases and V 4 bases, and 3 bases lay outside the gene matches.

The CDR3, as DNA: TGTGCCAGCAGTTTCGACAGGGACCCCGATACGCAGTATTTT. The encoded protein is CASSFDRDPDTQYF. The rearrangement joins TRBV28 to TRBJ2-3, with TRBD1 matching over 7 bases. This CDR3 is built from 14 residues. Germline lookup yields CDR1 MDHEN and CDR2 SYDVKM. The V segment lost 3 bases and the J segment 6 bases; nucleotides outside the gene matches: 6.

This chain joins TRBV5-6 and TRBJ1-6, with unresolved D. Germline assignment: CDR1 SGHDT and CDR2 YYEEEE. The length of the CDR3 is 17 residues. Between the trimmed V and J ends, which lost 4 bases and 0 bases, there was a span of 14 bases. CDR3 protein: CASSLTPAGSYNSPLHF. CDR3 DNA sequence: TGTGCCAGCAGCCTGACACCCGCCGGCTCCTATAATTCACCCCTCCACTTT.

The chain couples TRBV9 to TRBJ2-2; the match to TRBD2 covers 7 bases. CDR1 and CDR2 (germline): SGDLS, YYNGEE. The CDR3 is 15 amino acids. Trimming took 3 bases from V and 3 from J; bases not matched to a gene: 5. The CDR3 here is CASSAGGGDTGELFF. The CDR3 nucleotides are TGTGCCAGCAGCGCCGGCGGGGGTGACACCGGGGAGCTGTTTTTT.

The V call is TRBV4-3, the J call TRBJ1-1; 8 positions match TRBD1. CDR1 and CDR2 from the germline V gene are LGHNA and YSLEER. Trimming took 2 bases from V and 1 from J; bases not matched to a gene: 6. The length of the CDR3 is 16 residues. In DNA form, the CDR3 reads TGCGCCAGCAGCCAATTGGGAGGGACAGGGAACACTGAAGCTTTCTTT. Its translation: CASSQLGGTGNTEAFF.

The rearrangement uses TRBV2 and TRBJ1-6; D remains ambiguous. The CDR3 is 13 amino acids. Looked up from germline, CDR1 is SNHLY and CDR2 is FYNNEI. The V and J ends lost 3 bases and 7 bases respectively, with 7 bases between them. CDR3 DNA: TGTGCCAGCAGTGAGGTGAGGAATTCACCCCTCCACTTT. Translating gives CASSEVRNSPLHF.

The chain links TRBV11-3 to TRBJ1-1, with D uncertain. CDR1 SGHNT and CDR2 YENEEA come from the germline V gene. V lost 3 bases and J 0 bases, leaving 11 bases between the germline ends. The CDR3 loop spans 15 amino acids. This CDR3 reads CASSLEGEMNTEAFF. In DNA form, the CDR3 reads TGTGCCAGCAGCTTGGAGGGAGAAATGAACACTGAAGCTTTCTTT.

The V and J genes are TRBV28 and TRBJ1-1; D is possibly TRBD1 (6 bases). This CDR3 spans 16 amino acids. Looked up from germline, CDR1 is MDHEN and CDR2 is SYDVKM. V was clipped by 0 bases and J by 4 bases, with 15 bases between them. CDR3 amino acids: CASSLCWGGGCTEAFF. CDR3 DNA sequence: TGTGCCAGCAGTTTATGCTGGGGGGGCGGGTGCACTGAAGCTTTCTTT.

This clone has a handful of counts. The chain is built from TRBV5-6 and TRBJ1-2; D gene ambiguous. Trimming pared 6 bases from V and 4 bases from J, leaving 13 bases between. The CDR3 runs to 13 residues. Per germline, CDR1 SGHDT and CDR2 YYEEEE. The CDR3 spells CASTPHSLYGYTF. As DNA, the CDR3 is TGTGCCAGCACACCCCACAGCCTCTATGGCTACACCTTC.

For the CDR3, the DNA is TGCGCCAGCAGCTCCCCGGGACAGGGTATCGAGCAGTACTTC. Amino acids: CASSSPGQGIEQYF. This chain joins TRBV5-1 and TRBJ2-7; 9 bases agree with TRBD1. With 3 bases clipped from V and 6 bases from J, the junction kept 7 bases outside the gene matches. This CDR3 has 14 residues. Germline V lookup: CDR1 SGHRS, CDR2 YFSETQ.

The rearrangement uses TRBV5-6 and TRBJ1-2; 8 nucleotides match TRBD1. Germline CDR1 and CDR2: SGHDT and YYEEEE. V shed 4 bases, J shed 3 bases, and the junction held 17 bases outside the gene matches. The CDR3 runs 18 residues. This CDR3 reads CASSQGPKRQGFDYGYTF. Here the CDR3 DNA reads TGTGCCAGCAGCCAGGGGCCCAAGAGACAGGGGTTCGACTATGGCTACACCTTC.

The chain is built from TRBV20-1 and TRBJ2-1; D is unresolved. The CDR3 length is 11 residues. The V end was cut by 5 bases, the J end by 4 bases, with 6 bases between. Germline CDR1 reads DFQATT; CDR2 reads SNEGSKA (reference sequence). The CDR3 coding sequence is TGCAGTGCTGACGGATACAATGAGCAGTTCTTC. It is translated as CSADGYNEQFF.

The table lists this clone with a count of one. The chain has TRBV4-3 and TRBJ1-3, with D hard to call. Trimming left V 0 bases short and J 0 bases short, with 12 bases between. The CDR3 totals 17 residues. Per germline, CDR1 LGHNA and CDR2 YSLEER. The CDR3 reads CASSQESYNSSGNTIYF. In nucleotides, the CDR3 is TGCGCCAGCAGCCAAGAGAGTTATAACTCCTCTGGAAACACCATATATTTT.

The V and J genes are TRBV12-5 and TRBJ2-7; TRBD2 agrees at 9 bases. V dropped 11 bases and J dropped 3; count of bases not matched to a gene: 14. The CDR3 loop spans 15 amino acids. The germline V gene has CDR1 LGHNT and CDR2 FRNRAP. The CDR3 is CASSSGALRVYEQYF. As DNA, the CDR3 is TGTGCTTCTTCTAGCGGGGCCCTTAGGGTCTACGAGCAGTACTTC.

This clone showed up just a few times. V gene TRBV4-2 combines with J gene TRBJ2-7, with D uncertain. Trimming removed 4 bases from V and 0 bases from J, with 16 bases in between. The germline gives CDR1 LGHNA, CDR2 YNFKEQ. CDR3 length: 16 amino acids. The CDR3 region is CASSLSPAPTSYEQYF. The CDR3 DNA reads TGTGCCAGCAGCCTTAGCCCGGCTCCCACCTCCTACGAGCAGTACTTC.

V usage is TRBV7-2 and J usage is TRBJ2-7; no clear D. Germline V lookup: CDR1 SGHTA, CDR2 FQGNSA. V was cut by 1 base and J by 0 bases, with 10 bases left in between. The CDR3 has 15 amino acids. Here the CDR3 reads CASSLEWRTSYEQYF. In nucleotides, the CDR3 is TGTGCCAGCAGCTTAGAGTGGCGGACCTCCTACGAGCAGTACTTC. Supplemented by reference TRBV7-2 and TRBJ2-7, the full variable domain reads GAGVSQSPSNKVTEKGKDVELRCDPISGHTALYWYRQSLGQGLEFLIYFQGNSAPDKSGLPSDRFSAERTGGSVSTLTIQRTQQEDSAVYLCASSLEWRTSYEQYFGPGTRLTVT.

The DNA of the CDR3 is TGTGCCAGCAGCCAAGATGGGCCAGACGTCCGCTCCCCCTATAATTCACCCCTCCACTTT. Translation: CASSQDGPDVRSPYNSPLHF. This chain connects TRBV14 to TRBJ1-6; no clear D gene. This CDR3 has 20 amino acids. The germline gives CDR1 SGHDN, CDR2 FVKESK. V lost 0 bases and J lost 2, with 20 bases in between.